The clone carrying this T cell receptor beta chain was detected only a few times. Its antigen is unknown. The data were taken from a study of shared clonotypes between healthy human individuals. Study results and limitations: Few donors limited the genetic and exposure-history diversity represented.

The sequencing of unsorted PBMC DNA took place on ten immunoSEQ deep assay plates. The protocol was immunoSEQ multiplex PCR, while the TCRdb copy is restricted to in-frame clones and leaves out a portion. The table includes 450,000 to 500,000 clones, approximately 84% detected once. J lost 0 bases, V lost 4 bases, and 9 bases had no gene match. Germline V lookup: CDR1 SGHRS, CDR2 YFSETQ. This CDR3 is 18 amino acids long. Sequenced sample: PBMCs. V gene TRBV5-1 combines with J gene TRBJ2-6; 8 bases are shared with TRBD2. This TCR was recovered from a woman aged 35 to 49 in good health. Some clones in this sample may be carry-over from other donors' samples. In nucleotides, the CDR3 is TGCGCCAGCAGCCTCTCTAGCGGGCTGAGCTCTGGGGCCAACGTCCTGACTTTC. It codes for CASSLSSGLSSGANVLTF. The full variable domain, completed using reference TRBV5-1 and TRBJ2-6, is KAGVTQTPRYLIKTRGQQVTLSCSPISGHRSVSWYQQTPGQGLQFLFEYFSETQRNKGNFPGRFSGRQFSNSRSEMNVSTLELGDSALYLCASSLSSGLSSGANVLTFGAGSRLTVL.